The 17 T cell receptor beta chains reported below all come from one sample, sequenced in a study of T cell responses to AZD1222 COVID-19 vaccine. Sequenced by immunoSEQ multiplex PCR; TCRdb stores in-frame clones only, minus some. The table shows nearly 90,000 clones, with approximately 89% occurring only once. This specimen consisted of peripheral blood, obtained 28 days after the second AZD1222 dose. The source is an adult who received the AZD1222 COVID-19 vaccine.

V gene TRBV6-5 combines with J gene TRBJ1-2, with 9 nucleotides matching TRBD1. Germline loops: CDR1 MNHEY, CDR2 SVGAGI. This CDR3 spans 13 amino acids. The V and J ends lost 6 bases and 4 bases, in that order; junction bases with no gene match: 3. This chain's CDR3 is CASRRQGGYGYTF. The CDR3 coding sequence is TGTGCCAGCAGGAGACAGGGGGGCTATGGCTACACCTTC.

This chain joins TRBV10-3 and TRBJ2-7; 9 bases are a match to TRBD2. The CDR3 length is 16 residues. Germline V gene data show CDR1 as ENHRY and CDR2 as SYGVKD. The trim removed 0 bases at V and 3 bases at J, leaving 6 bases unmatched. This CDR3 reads CAISESMTSGLYEQYF. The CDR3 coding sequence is TGTGCCATCAGTGAGTCCATGACTAGCGGACTCTACGAGCAGTACTTC.

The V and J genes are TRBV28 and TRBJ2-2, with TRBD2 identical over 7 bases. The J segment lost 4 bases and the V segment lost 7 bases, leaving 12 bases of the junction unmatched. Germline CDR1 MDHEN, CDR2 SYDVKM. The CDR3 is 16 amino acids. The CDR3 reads CASIQSGARITGELFF. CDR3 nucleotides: TGTGCCAGCATCCAAAGCGGGGCCAGAATCACCGGGGAGCTGTTTTTT.

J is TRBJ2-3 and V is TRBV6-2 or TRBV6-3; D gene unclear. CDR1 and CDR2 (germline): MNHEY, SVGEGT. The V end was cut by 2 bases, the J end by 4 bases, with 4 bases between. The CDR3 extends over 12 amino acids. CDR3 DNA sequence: TGTGCCAGCAGTTACCGGTCAGATACGCAGTATTTT. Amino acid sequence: CASSYRSDTQYF.

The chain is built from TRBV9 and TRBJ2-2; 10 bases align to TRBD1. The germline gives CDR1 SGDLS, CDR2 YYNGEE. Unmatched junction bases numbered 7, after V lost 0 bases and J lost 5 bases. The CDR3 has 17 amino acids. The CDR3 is CASSVEPGQGMTGELFF. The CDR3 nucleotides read TGTGCCAGCAGCGTAGAGCCGGGACAGGGGATGACCGGGGAGCTGTTTTTT.

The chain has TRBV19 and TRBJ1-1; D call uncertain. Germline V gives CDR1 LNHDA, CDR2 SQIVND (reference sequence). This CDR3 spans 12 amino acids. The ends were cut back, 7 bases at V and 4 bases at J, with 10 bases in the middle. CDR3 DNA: TGTGCCAGTAAAAAGGGTGCCACTGAAGCTTTCTTT. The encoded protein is CASKKGATEAFF. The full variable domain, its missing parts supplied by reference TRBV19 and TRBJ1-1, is DGGITQSPKYLFRKEGQNVTLSCEQNLNHDAMYWYRQDPGQGLRLIYYSQIVNDFQKGDIAEGYSVSREKKESFPLTVTSAQKNPTAFYLCASKKGATEAFFGQGTRLTVV.

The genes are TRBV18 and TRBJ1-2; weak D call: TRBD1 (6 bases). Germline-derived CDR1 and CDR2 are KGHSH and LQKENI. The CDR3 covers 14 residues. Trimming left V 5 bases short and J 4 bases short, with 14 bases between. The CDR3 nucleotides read TGTGCCAGCTCAGGGGACACCTCGAGCTATGGCTACACCTTC. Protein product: CASSGDTSSYGYTF.

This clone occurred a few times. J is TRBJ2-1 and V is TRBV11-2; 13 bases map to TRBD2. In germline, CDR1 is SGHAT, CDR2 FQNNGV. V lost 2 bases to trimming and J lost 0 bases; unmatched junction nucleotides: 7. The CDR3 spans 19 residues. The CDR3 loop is CASSLKGLAGLSSYNEQFF. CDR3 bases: TGTGCCAGCAGCTTAAAGGGACTAGCGGGACTTAGCTCCTACAATGAGCAGTTCTTC.

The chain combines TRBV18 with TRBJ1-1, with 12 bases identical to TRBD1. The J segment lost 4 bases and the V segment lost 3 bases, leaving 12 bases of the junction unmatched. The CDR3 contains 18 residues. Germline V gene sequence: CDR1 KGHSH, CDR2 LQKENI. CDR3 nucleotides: TGTGCCAGCTCACCTCTCGCCGGGACAGGGGGCATTGGCACTGAAGCTTTCTTT. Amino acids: CASSPLAGTGGIGTEAFF.

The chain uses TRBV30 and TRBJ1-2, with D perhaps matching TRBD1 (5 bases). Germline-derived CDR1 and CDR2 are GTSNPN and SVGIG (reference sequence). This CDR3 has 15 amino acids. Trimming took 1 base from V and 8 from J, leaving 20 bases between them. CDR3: CAWSDLGLLIGGYTF. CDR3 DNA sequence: TGTGCCTGGAGTGACTTGGGACTCCTTATCGGGGGCTACACCTTC.

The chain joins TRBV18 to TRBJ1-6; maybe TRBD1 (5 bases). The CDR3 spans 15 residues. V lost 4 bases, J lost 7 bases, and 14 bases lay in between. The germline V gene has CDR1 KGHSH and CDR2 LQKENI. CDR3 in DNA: TGTGCCAGCTCACTGGGGCGTATTAACAATTCACCCCTCCACTTT. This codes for CASSLGRINNSPLHF.

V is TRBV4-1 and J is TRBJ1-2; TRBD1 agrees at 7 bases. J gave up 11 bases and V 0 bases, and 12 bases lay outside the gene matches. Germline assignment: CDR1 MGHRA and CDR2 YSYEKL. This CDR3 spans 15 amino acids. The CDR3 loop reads CASSQDESDRFGYTF. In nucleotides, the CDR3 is TGCGCCAGCAGCCAAGATGAGTCGGACAGGTTTGGATACACCTTC.

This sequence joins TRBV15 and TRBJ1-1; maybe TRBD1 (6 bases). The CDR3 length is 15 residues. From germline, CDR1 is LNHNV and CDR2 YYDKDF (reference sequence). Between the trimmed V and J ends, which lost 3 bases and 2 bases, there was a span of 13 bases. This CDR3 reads CATSRRQEINTEAFF. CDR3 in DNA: TGTGCCACCAGCAGGAGACAGGAGATTAACACTGAAGCTTTCTTT.

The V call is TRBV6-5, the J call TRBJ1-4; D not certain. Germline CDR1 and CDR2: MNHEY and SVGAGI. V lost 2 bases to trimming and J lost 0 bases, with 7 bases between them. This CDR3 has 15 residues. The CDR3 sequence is CASSYVRSTNEKLFF. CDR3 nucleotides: TGTGCCAGCAGTTACGTGAGGTCAACTAATGAAAAACTGTTTTTT.

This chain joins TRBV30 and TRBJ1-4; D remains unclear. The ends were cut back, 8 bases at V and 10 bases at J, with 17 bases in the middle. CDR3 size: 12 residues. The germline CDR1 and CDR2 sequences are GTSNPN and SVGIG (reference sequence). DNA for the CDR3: TGTGCCACTCCACAGATAGATGGAAAACTGTTTTTT. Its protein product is CATPQIDGKLFF.

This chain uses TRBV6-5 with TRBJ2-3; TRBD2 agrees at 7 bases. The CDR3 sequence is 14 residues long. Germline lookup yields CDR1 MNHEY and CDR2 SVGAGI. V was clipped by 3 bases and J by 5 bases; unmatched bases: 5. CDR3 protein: CASSYWRGKDTQYF. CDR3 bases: TGTGCCAGCAGTTATTGGCGGGGGAAAGATACGCAGTATTTT.

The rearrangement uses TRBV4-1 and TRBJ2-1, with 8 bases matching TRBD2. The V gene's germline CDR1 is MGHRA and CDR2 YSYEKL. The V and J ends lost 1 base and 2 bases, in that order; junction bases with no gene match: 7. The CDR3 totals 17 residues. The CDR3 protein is CASSQAGGLRTYNEQFF. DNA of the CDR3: TGCGCCAGCAGCCAAGCGGGGGGGCTTAGGACCTACAATGAGCAGTTCTTC.